This TCR beta chain appears in the sequencing data of a study of low-dose radiotherapy and immunotherapy resistance in tumors. The overall study: Patients were given intravenous nivolumab 240 mg every two weeks plus ipilimumab 1 mg/kg every six weeks.

TRAV- and TRBV-specific primers primed first-strand cDNA, covering alpha and beta chains. TCRs were amplified for around 20 PCR cycles with a constant-region primer and V-primer adapter. TCRdb reprocessed the reads with MiXCR, giving one entry per CDR3 protein. The table shows roughly 19,000 distinct CDR3 sequences, with 74% occurring only once. Each donor was administered nivolumab, ipilimumab, aspirin, low-dose cyclophosphamide and low-dose radiotherapy. The source is a human donor with advanced metastatic prostate, ovarian, gallbladder or colorectal cancer (not recorded which). This table probably holds off-target reads from a library built for another chain.

The CDR3 protein is CSASTGEYNQPQHF. CDR3 sequence (DNA): TGCAGTGCATCGACAGGGGAATACAATCAGCCCCAGCATTTT. The chain couples TRBV20-1 to TRBJ1-5; the match to TRBD1 covers 8 bases. The CDR3 consists of 14 residues. The ends lost 6 bases at V and 3 bases at J; junction bases unmatched: 7. Germline CDR1 DFQATT, CDR2 SNEGSKA (reference sequence).